This is a list of T cell receptor beta chains from one sample in a study of blood T cell repertoires in COVID-19. The table came from immunoSEQ multiplex PCR; TCRdb's copy has only in-frame clones and leaves some out. The sample yields 60,000 to 70,000 clones, about 85% seen once. Sequencing was done on a sample of peripheral blood. Receptors originate from an elderly man with acute or convalescent COVID-19. The CDR3 runs from the conserved cysteine through the conserved F or W. The D gene is left open where the match is weak. Rows may omit the clone size; those that give it use once, few, many or a size class.

>TRBD2|TRBV7-2|NA|TRBJ2-3
CASSSSGTLSTDTQYF
TGTGCCAGCAGCTCTAGCGGGACGTTAAGCACAGATACGCAGTATTTT
>NA|TRBV4-3|once|TRBJ1-4
CASSRLQGRATNEKLFF
TGCGCCAGCAGCCGATTACAGGGTAGGGCAACTAATGAAAAACTGTTTTTT
>NA|TRBV12-3/TRBV12-4|few|TRBJ1-1
CASSPRRGTEAFF
TGTGCCAGCAGTCCTCGAAGAGGCACTGAAGCTTTCTTT
>NA|TRBV4-3|NA|TRBJ2-4
CASSRDYGGSLAKNIQYF
TGCGCCAGCAGCCGCGATTATGGAGGGAGCTTGGCCAAAAACATTCAGTACTTC
>NA|TRBV10-1|NA|TRBJ2-7
CASSEKPNYEQYF
TGCGCCAGCAGTGAGAAGCCTAACTACGAGCAGTACTTC
>TRBD2|TRBV6-5|NA|TRBJ2-3
CASSWVAGGADTQYF
TGTGCCAGCAGTTGGGTAGCGGGAGGGGCAGATACGCAGTATTTT
>TRBD1|TRBV18|NA|TRBJ2-7
CASSPKPSGTGAYEQYF
TGTGCCAGCTCACCAAAACCCTCCGGGACAGGGGCCTACGAGCAGTACTTC
>NA|TRBV4-1|NA|TRBJ2-5
CASSQASFQETQYF
TGCGCCAGCAGCCAAGCTTCTTTCCAAGAGACCCAGTACTTC
>NA|TRBV6-1|NA|TRBJ2-7
CASSDRAGRLEQYF
TGTGCCAGCAGTGACCGGGCAGGGCGCTTAGAGCAGTACTTC
>TRBD1|TRBV6-5|NA|TRBJ1-1
CASGRGRNTEAFF
TGTGCCAGCGGTAGGGGGCGGAACACTGAAGCTTTCTTT
>TRBD1|TRBV5-1|NA|TRBJ1-4
CASSSGQGQEKLFF
TGCGCCAGCAGCTCCGGACAGGGGCAAGAAAAACTGTTTTTT
>TRBD2|TRBV11-2|NA|TRBJ2-7
CASSFLLAGGLYEQYF
TGTGCCAGCAGCTTCCTATTAGCGGGAGGGTTGTACGAGCAGTACTTC
>TRBD2|TRBV4-1|NA|TRBJ2-7
CASSPRRGYEQYF
TGCGCCAGCAGCCCCAGGCGGGGGTACGAGCAGTACTTC
>TRBD2|TRBV3-1/TRBV3-2|NA|TRBJ2-1
CASSLRLAGGPNEQFF
TGTGCCAGCAGCCTTCGACTAGCGGGAGGGCCCAATGAGCAGTTCTTC